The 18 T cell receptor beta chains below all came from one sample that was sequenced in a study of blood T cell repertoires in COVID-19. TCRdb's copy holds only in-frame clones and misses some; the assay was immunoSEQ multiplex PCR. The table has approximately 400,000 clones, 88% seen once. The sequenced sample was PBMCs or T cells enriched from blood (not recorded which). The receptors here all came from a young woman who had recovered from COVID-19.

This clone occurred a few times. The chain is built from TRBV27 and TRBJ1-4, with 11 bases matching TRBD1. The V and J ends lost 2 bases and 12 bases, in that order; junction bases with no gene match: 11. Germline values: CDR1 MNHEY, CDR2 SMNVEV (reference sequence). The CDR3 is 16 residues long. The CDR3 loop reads CASSLGTGGYRKELFF. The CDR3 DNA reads TGTGCCAGCAGTTTAGGGACAGGGGGGTACCGAAAAGAACTGTTTTTT.

In DNA form, the CDR3 reads TGTGCCAGCAGACGGGACAGGGGGCACGAGCAGTACTTC. Encoded protein: CASRRDRGHEQYF. This sequence joins TRBV25-1 and TRBJ2-7, with 12 bases fitting TRBD1. This CDR3 region has 13 residues. The junction had 2 bases not matched to a gene; V was cut back by 6 bases and J by 5 bases. The germline CDR1 and CDR2 sequences are MGHDK and SYGVNS.

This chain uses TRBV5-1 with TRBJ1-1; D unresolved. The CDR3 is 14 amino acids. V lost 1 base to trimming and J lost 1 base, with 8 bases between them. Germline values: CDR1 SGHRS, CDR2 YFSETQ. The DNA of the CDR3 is TGCGCCAGCAGCTTGAGTTCAGGGAACACTGAAGCTTTCTTT. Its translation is CASSLSSGNTEAFF. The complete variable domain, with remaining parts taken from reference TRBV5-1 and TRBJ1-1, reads KAGVTQTPRYLIKTRGQQVTLSCSPISGHRSVSWYQQTPGQGLQFLFEYFSETQRNKGNFPGRFSGRQFSNSRSEMNVSTLELGDSALYLCASSLSSGNTEAFFGQGTRLTVV.

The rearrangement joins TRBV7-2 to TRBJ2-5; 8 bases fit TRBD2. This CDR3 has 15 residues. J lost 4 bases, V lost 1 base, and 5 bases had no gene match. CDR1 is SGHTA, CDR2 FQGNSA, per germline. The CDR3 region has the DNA TGTGCCAGCAGCTTAGACTCGGGGGGGCCAGAGACCCAGTACTTC. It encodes CASSLDSGGPETQYF.

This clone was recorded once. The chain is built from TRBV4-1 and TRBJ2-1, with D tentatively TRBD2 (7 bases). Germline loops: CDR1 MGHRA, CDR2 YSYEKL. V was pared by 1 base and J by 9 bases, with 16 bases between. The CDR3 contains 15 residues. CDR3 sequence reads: CASSQVGRGRGEQFF. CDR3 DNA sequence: TGCGCCAGCAGCCAAGTAGGGAGGGGCAGGGGTGAGCAGTTCTTC.

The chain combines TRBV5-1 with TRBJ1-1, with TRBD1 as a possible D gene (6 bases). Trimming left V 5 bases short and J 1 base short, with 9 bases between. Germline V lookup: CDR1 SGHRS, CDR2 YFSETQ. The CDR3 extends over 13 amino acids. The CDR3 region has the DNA TGCGCCAGCAGACAGGGTAAGAACACTGAAGCTTTCTTT. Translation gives CASRQGKNTEAFF.

The CDR3 here is CSVPLGGEAFF. CDR3 nucleotide sequence: TGCAGCGTCCCCCTTGGGGGGGAAGCTTTCTTT. The chain uses TRBV29-1 and TRBJ1-1; tentatively, D is TRBD1 (5 bases). The CDR3 runs 11 residues. Germline V lookup: CDR1 SQVTM, CDR2 ANQGSEA. V gave up 6 bases and J gave up 8 bases, with 13 bases separating them.

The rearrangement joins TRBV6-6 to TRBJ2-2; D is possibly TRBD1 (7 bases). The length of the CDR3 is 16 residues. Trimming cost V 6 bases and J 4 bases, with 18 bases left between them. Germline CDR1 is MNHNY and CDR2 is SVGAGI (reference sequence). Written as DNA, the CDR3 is TGTGCCAGCAGCCCCTACAGGGGAGGCGTCACCGGGGAGCTGTTTTTT. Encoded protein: CASSPYRGGVTGELFF.

The CDR3 sequence: CASSPPTGGQGGYTF. DNA for the CDR3: TGTGCCAGCAGCCCGCCTACAGGGGGTCAGGGTGGCTACACCTTC. The chain couples TRBV6-2 or TRBV6-3 to TRBJ1-2, with 8 bases matching TRBD1. Unmatched junction bases numbered 13, after V lost 6 bases and J lost 7 bases. Germline-derived CDR1 and CDR2 are MNHEY and SVGEGT. This CDR3 region has 15 residues.

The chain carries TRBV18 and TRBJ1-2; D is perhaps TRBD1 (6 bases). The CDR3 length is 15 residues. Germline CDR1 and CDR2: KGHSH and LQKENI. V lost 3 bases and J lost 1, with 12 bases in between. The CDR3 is CASSPGRGYNYGYTF. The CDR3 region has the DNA TGTGCCAGCTCACCCGGCAGGGGTTATAACTATGGCTACACCTTC. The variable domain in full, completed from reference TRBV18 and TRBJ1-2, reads NAGVMQNPRHLVRRRGQEARLRCSPMKGHSHVYWYRQLPEEGLKFMVYLQKENIIDESGMPKERFSAEFPKEGPSILRIQQVVRGDSAAYFCASSPGRGYNYGYTFGSGTRLTVV.

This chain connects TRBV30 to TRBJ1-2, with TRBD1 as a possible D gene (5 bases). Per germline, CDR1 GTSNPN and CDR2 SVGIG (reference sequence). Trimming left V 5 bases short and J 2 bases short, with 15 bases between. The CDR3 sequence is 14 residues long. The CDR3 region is CAWLIAGPNYGYTF. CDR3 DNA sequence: TGTGCCTGGCTTATCGCAGGGCCCAACTATGGCTACACCTTC.

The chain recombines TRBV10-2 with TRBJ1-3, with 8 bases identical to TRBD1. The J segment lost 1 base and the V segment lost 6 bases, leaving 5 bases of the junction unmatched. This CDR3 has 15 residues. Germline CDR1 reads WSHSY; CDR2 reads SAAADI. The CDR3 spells CASRGQALSGNTIYF. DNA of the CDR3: TGCGCCAGCAGGGGACAGGCCTTATCTGGAAACACCATATATTTT.

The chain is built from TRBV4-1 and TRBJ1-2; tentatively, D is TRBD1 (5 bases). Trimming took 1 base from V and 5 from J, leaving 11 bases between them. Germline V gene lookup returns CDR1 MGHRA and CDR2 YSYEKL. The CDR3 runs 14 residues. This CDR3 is CASSQVGGDYGYTF. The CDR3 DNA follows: TGCGCCAGCAGCCAAGTCGGGGGAGATTATGGCTACACCTTC.

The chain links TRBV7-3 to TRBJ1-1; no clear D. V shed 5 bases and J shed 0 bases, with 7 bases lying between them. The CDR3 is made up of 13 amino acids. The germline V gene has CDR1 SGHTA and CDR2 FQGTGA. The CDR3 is CASSPVLNTEAFF. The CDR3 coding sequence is TGTGCCAGCAGCCCGGTCCTGAACACTGAAGCTTTCTTT.

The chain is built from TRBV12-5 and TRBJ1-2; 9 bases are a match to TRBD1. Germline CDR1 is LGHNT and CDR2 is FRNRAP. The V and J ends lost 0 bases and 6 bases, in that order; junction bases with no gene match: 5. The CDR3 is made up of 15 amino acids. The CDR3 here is CASGLVGQGRDGYTF. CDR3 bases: TGTGCTAGTGGTTTGGTAGGACAGGGGCGGGATGGCTACACCTTC.

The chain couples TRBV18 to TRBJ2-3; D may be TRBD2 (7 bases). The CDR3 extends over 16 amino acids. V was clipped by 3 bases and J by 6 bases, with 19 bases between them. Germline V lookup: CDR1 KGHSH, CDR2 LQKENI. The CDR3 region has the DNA TGTGCCAGCTCACCGGCGGGGGCAGGAACGGGCGATACGCAGTATTTT. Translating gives CASSPAGAGTGDTQYF.

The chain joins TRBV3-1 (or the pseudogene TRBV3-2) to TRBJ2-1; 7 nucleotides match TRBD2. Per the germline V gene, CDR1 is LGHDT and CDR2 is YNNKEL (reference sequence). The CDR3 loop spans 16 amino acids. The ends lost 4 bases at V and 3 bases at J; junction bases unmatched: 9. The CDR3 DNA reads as TGTGCCAGCAGCCCAAACGGGGGGTCCTACTACAATGAGCAGTTCTTC. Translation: CASSPNGGSYYNEQFF.

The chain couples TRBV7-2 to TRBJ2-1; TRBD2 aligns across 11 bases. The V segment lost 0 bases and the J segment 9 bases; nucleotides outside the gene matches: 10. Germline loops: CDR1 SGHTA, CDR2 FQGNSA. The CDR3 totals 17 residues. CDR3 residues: CASSLATGTSGFLEQFF. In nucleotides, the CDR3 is TGTGCCAGCAGCTTAGCGACCGGGACTAGCGGTTTTCTTGAGCAGTTCTTC.